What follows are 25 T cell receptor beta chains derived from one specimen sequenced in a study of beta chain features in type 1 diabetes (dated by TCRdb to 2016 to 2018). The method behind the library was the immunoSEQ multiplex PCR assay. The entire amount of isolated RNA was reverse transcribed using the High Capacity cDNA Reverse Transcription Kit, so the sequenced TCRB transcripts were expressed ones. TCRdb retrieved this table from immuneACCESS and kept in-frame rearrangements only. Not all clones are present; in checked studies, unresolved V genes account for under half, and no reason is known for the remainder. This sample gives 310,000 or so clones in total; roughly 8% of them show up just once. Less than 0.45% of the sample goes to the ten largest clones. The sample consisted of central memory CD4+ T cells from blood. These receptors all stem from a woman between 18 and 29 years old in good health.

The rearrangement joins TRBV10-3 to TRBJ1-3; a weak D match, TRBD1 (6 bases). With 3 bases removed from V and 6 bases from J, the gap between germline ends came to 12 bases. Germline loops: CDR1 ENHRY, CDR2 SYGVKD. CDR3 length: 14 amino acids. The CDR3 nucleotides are TGTGCCATCAGTGAAGGGGGACACGTAAACACCATATATTTT. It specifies CAISEGGHVNTIYF.

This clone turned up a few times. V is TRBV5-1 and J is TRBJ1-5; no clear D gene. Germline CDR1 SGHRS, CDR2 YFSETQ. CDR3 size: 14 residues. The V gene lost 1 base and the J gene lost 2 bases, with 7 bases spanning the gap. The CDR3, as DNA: TGCGCCAGCAGCTTGAACGGGGGCAATCAGCCCCAGCATTTT. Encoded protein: CASSLNGGNQPQHF.

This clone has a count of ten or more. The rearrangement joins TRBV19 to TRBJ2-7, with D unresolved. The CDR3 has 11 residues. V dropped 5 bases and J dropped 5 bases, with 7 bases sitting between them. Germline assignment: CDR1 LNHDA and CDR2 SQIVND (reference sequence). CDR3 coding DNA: TGTGCCAGTAGTGACCGGGACGAGCAGTACTTC. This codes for CASSDRDEQYF.

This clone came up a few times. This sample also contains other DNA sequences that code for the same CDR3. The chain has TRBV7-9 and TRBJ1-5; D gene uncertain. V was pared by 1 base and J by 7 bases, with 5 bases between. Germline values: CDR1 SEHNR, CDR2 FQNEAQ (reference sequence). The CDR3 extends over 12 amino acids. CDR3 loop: CASSLVGQPQHF. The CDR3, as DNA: TGTGCCAGCAGCTTAGTAGGCCAGCCCCAGCATTTT.

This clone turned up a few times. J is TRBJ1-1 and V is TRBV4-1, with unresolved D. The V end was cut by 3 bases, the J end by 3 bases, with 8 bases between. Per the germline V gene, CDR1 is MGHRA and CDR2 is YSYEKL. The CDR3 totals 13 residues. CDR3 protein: CASSQEEDTEAFF. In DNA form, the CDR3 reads TGCGCCAGCAGCCAGGAGGAGGACACTGAAGCTTTCTTT.

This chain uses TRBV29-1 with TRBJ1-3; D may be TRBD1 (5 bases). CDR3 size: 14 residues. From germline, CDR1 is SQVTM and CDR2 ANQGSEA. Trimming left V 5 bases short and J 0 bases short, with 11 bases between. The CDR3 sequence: CSVRRGVSGNTIYF. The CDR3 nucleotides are TGCAGCGTTCGACGGGGGGTCTCTGGAAACACCATATATTTT.

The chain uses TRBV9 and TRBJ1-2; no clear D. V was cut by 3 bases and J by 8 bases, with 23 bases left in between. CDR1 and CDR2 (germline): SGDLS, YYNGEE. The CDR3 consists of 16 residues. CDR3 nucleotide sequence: TGTGCCAGCAGCGCAGACAACCCGGGAGCGCAGTCGGGCTACACCTTC. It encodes CASSADNPGAQSGYTF.

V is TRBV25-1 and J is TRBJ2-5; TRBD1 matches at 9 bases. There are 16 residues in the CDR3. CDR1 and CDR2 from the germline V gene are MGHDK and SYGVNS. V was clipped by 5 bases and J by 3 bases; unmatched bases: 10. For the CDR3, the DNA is TGTGCCAGCAGTCCGAAACCGGGACAGGGCAAAGAGACCCAGTACTTC. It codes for CASSPKPGQGKETQYF.

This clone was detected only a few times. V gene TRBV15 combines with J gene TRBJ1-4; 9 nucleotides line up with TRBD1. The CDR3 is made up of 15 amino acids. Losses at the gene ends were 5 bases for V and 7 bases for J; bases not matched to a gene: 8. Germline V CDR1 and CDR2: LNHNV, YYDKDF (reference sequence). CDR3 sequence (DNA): TGTGCCACCAGCGGGACAGGGACCAGGAGTGAAAAACTGTTTTTT. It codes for CATSGTGTRSEKLFF.

Here the CDR3 DNA reads TGTGCCAGCAACTACGCAATTAGGGGATCCAATGAGCAGTTCTTC. Its protein is CASNYAIRGSNEQFF. The chain carries TRBV28 and TRBJ2-1; D is perhaps TRBD1 (5 bases). Trimming shortened V by 7 bases and J by 6 bases, and 19 bases separated the two germline ends. Germline V CDR1 and CDR2: MDHEN, SYDVKM. The CDR3 loop spans 15 amino acids.

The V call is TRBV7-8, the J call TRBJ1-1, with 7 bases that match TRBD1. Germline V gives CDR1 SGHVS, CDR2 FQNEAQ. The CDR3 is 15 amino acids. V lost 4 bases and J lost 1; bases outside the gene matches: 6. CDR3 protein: CASSSGQTKNTEAFF. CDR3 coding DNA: TGTGCCAGCAGCTCGGGACAGACTAAGAACACTGAAGCTTTCTTT.

The CDR3 coding sequence is TGCAGCGTCGCGTGGGACAGGGTTTCAGATACGCAGTATTTT. It yields the protein CSVAWDRVSDTQYF. V gene TRBV29-1 combines with J gene TRBJ2-3; 9 positions match TRBD1. Trimming took 6 bases from V and 4 from J; bases not matched to a gene: 8. Germline V gene sequence: CDR1 SQVTM, CDR2 ANQGSEA. The CDR3 contains 14 residues.

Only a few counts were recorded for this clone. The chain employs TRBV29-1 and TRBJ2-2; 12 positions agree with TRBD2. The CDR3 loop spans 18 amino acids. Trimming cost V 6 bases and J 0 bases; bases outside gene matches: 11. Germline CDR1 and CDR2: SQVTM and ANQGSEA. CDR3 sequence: CSVGGTSGLGTNTGELFF. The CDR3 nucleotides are TGCAGCGTGGGTGGGACTAGCGGGCTTGGGACGAACACCGGGGAGCTGTTTTTT.

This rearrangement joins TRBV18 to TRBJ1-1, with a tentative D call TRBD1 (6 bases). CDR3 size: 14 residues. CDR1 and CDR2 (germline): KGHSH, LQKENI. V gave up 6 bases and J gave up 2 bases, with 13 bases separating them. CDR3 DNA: TGTGCCAGCTCCCGGACAGCATCAAACACTGAAGCTTTCTTT. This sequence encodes CASSRTASNTEAFF.

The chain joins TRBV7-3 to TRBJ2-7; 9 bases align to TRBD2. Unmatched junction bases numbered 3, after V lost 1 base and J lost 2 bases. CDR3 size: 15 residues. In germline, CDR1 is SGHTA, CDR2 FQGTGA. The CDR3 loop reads CASSLSGGRAYEQYF. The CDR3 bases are TGTGCCAGCAGCTTAAGTGGCGGGAGGGCCTACGAGCAGTACTTC. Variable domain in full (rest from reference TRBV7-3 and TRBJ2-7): GAGVSQTPSNKVTEKGKYVELRCDPISGHTALYWYRQSLGQGPEFLIYFQGTGAADDSGLPNDRFFAVRPEGSVSTLKIQRTERGDSAVYLCASSLSGGRAYEQYFGPGTRLTVT.

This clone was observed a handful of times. The chain's CDR3 is CASRPTSQGLMQYF. The CDR3 DNA sequence: TGTGCCAGCAGACCAACCTCCCAGGGGTTAATGCAGTACTTC. The chain recombines TRBV28 with TRBJ2-7; D possibly corresponds to TRBD1 (6 bases). V lost 6 bases, J lost 9 bases, and 21 bases lay in between. Germline V lookup: CDR1 MDHEN, CDR2 SYDVKM. CDR3 length: 14 amino acids.

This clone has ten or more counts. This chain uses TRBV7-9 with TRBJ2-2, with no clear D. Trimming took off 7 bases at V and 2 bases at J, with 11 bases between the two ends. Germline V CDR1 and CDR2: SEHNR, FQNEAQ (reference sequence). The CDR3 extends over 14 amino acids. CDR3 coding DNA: TGTGCCAGCACCCCACAGTCCAACACCGGGGAGCTGTTTTTT. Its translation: CASTPQSNTGELFF.

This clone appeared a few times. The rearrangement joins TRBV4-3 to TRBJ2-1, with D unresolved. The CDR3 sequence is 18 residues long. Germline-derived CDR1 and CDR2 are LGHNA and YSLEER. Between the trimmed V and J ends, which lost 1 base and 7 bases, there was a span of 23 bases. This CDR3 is CASSQVIRWGALRNEQFF. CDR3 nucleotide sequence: TGCGCCAGCAGCCAAGTTATAAGGTGGGGTGCTCTTAGGAATGAGCAGTTCTTC.

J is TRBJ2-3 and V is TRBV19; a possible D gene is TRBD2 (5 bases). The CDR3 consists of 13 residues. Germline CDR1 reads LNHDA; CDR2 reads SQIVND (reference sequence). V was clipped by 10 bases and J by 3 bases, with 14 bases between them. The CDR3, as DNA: TGTGCCACCGGGCTCCGGGAAACAGATACGCAGTATTTT. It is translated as CATGLRETDTQYF. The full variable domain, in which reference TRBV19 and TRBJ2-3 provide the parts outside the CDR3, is DGGITQSPKYLFRKEGQNVTLSCEQNLNHDAMYWYRQDPGQGLRLIYYSQIVNDFQKGDIAEGYSVSREKKESFPLTVTSAQKNPTAFYLCATGLRETDTQYFGPGTRLTVL.

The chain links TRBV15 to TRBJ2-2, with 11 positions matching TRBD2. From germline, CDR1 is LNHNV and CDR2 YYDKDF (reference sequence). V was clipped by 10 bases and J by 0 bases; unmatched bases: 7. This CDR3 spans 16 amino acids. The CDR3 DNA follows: TGTGCCAGTTCCTGGGGACTAGCGGCGAACACCGGGGAGCTGTTTTTT. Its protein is CASSWGLAANTGELFF.

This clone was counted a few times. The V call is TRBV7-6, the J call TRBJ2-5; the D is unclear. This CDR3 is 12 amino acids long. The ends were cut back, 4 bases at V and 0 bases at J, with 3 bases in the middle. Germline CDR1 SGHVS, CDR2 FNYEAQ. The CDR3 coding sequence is TGTGCCAGCAGCTCATACCAAGAGACCCAGTACTTC. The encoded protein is CASSSYQETQYF.

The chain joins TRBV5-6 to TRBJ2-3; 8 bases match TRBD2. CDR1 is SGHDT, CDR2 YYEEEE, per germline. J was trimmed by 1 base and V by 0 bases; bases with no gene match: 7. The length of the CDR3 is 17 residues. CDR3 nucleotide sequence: TGTGCCAGCAGCTTGGTCCGTTGGCGGGAGGGCACAGATACGCAGTATTTT. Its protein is CASSLVRWREGTDTQYF.

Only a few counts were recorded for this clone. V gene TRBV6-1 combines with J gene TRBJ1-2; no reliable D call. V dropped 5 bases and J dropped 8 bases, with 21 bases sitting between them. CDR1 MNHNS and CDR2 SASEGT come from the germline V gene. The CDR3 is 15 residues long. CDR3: CASSSVDGAGLGYTF. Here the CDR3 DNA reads TGTGCCAGCAGTTCCGTGGACGGAGCCGGGTTGGGCTACACCTTC.

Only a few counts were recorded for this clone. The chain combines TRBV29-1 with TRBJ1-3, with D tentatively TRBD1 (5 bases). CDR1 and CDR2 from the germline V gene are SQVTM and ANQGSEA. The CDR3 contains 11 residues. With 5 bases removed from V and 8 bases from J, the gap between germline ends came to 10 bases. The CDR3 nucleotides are TGCAGCGTTATGTGGGGGGACACCATATATTTT. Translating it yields CSVMWGDTIYF.

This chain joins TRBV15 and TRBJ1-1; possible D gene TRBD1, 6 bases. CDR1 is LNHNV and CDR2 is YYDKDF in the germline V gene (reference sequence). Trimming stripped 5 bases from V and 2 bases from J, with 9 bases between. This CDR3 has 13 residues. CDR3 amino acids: CATSLDRNTEAFF. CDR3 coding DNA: TGTGCCACCAGCTTGGACAGAAACACTGAAGCTTTCTTT.